These 10 T cell receptor beta chains were all obtained from the same sample, sequenced in a study of blood T cell repertoires in COVID-19. Assay: immunoSEQ multiplex PCR; the TCRdb copy retains only in-frame clones and omits some. The data hold 95,000 to 110,000 clones, with 80% to 85% observed a single time. The specimen sequenced was peripheral blood. These receptors were collected from an older man with acute or convalescent COVID-19.

V usage is TRBV11-2 and J usage is TRBJ2-1, with 9 nucleotides matching TRBD1. Germline CDR1 is SGHAT and CDR2 is FQNNGV. The V gene end was trimmed by 5 bases and the J gene end by 6 bases; junction bases not matched to a gene: 11. The CDR3 runs to 16 residues. The CDR3 reads CASSLTPGQGTNEQFF. The CDR3 bases are TGTGCCAGCAGCCTCACACCGGGACAGGGTACCAATGAGCAGTTCTTC.

V is TRBV6-4 and J is TRBJ2-6; 8 bases map to TRBD1. CDR1 and CDR2 from the germline V gene are MRHNA and SNTAGT. V lost 2 bases to trimming and J lost 3 bases; unmatched junction nucleotides: 6. The CDR3 extends over 17 amino acids. CDR3 in amino acids: CASSDVAGGSGANVLTF. DNA for the CDR3: TGTGCCAGCAGTGACGTGGCAGGGGGCAGTGGGGCCAACGTCCTGACTTTC.

This chain links TRBV19 with TRBJ1-2; D uncertain. The CDR3 is 12 amino acids. Trimming cost V 10 bases and J 7 bases, with 16 bases left between them. Germline-derived CDR1 and CDR2 are LNHDA and SQIVND (reference sequence). The CDR3 loop is CATQRGTVGYTF. The CDR3 DNA reads TGTGCCACTCAACGGGGAACAGTTGGCTACACCTTC.

The chain joins TRBV7-6 to TRBJ2-1; 9 nucleotides line up with TRBD2. The CDR3 runs 16 residues. Germline V gene sequence: CDR1 SGHVS, CDR2 FNYEAQ. V lost 0 bases and J lost 6; bases outside the gene matches: 6. In DNA, the CDR3 is TGTGCCAGCAGCTTAGCGCAGAGCGGGGGGTTCAATGAGCAGTTCTTC. This codes for CASSLAQSGGFNEQFF.

This sequence joins TRBV6-5 and TRBJ1-2, with 7 bases identical to TRBD1. There are 12 residues in the CDR3. J was trimmed by 8 bases and V by 6 bases; bases with no gene match: 6. CDR1 and CDR2 from the germline V gene are MNHEY and SVGAGI. Here the CDR3 reads CASSLDRAGYTF. CDR3 DNA: TGTGCCAGCAGCCTTGACAGGGCGGGCTACACCTTC.

The chain employs TRBV29-1 and TRBJ2-7, with a tentative D call TRBD1 (6 bases). Trimming stripped 1 base from V and 3 bases from J, with 10 bases between. This CDR3 spans 13 amino acids. In germline, CDR1 is SQVTM, CDR2 ANQGSEA. CDR3 nucleotide sequence: TGCAGCGTTGAAGTTACAGGGAACTACGAGCAGTACTTC. It translates to CSVEVTGNYEQYF.

This clone was counted a single time. The rearrangement uses TRBV11-2 and TRBJ2-1, with 8 nucleotides matching TRBD1. Germline assignment: CDR1 SGHAT and CDR2 FQNNGV. J gave up 2 bases and V 0 bases, and 0 bases lay outside the gene matches. CDR3 length: 15 amino acids. The CDR3 nucleotides are TGTGCCAGCAGCTTAGAACAGGGGGCCTACAATGAGCAGTTCTTC. This encodes CASSLEQGAYNEQFF. The complete variable domain, with remaining parts taken from reference TRBV11-2 and TRBJ2-1, reads EAGVAQSPRYKIIEKRQSVAFWCNPISGHATLYWYQQILGQGPKLLIQFQNNGVVDDSQLPKDRFSAERLKGVDSTLKIQPAKLEDSAVYLCASSLEQGAYNEQFFGPGTRLTVL.

This clone was counted a few times. The rearrangement uses TRBV3-1 (or the pseudogene TRBV3-2) and TRBJ2-7, with D perhaps matching TRBD1 (5 bases). Germline-derived CDR1 and CDR2 are LGHDT and YNNKEL (reference sequence). Trimming stripped 4 bases from V and 0 bases from J, with 19 bases between. The CDR3 length is 17 residues. In nucleotides, the CDR3 is TGTGCCAGCAGCCCTCCCCTAAGGGGAATGAGCTCCTACGAGCAGTACTTC. Translation: CASSPPLRGMSSYEQYF.

The J gene is TRBJ2-5, the V gene TRBV7-6; a weak D match, TRBD2 (7 bases). Germline values: CDR1 SGHVS, CDR2 FNYEAQ. The CDR3 extends over 15 amino acids. V lost 5 bases and J lost 2, with 15 bases in between. The CDR3 bases are TGTGCCAGCAGCCCTCGAGGGGGGGCACAAGAGACCCAGTACTTC. This gives the protein CASSPRGGAQETQYF.

The chain uses TRBV7-9 and TRBJ2-7; 12 bases agree with TRBD1. Germline-derived CDR1 and CDR2 are SEHNR and FQNEAQ (reference sequence). V lost 5 bases and J lost 6; bases outside the gene matches: 8. The CDR3 sequence is 15 residues long. CDR3 amino acids: CASSQVGQGAGEQYF. The CDR3 DNA reads as TGTGCCAGCAGCCAAGTGGGACAGGGGGCCGGCGAGCAGTACTTC.